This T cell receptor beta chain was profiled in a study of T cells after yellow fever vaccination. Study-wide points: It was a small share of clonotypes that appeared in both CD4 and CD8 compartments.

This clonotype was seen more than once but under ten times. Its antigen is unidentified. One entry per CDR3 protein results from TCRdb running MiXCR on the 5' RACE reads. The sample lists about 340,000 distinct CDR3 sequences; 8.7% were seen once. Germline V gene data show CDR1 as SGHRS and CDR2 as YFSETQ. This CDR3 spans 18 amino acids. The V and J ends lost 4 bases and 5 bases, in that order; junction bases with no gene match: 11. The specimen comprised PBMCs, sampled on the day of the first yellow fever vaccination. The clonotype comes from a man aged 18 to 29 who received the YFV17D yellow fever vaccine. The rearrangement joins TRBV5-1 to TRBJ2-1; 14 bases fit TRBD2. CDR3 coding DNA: TGCGCCAGCAGCCCGAGGACTAGCGGGGGGCTAATTAACAATGAGCAGTTCTTC. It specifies CASSPRTSGGLINNEQFF.